This T cell receptor beta chain was documented in a study of neoadjuvant nivolumab and ipilimumab in lung cancer. Study details: Nivolumab 3 mg/kg was given days 1, 15 and 29, plus ipilimumab 1 mg/kg day 1 in combination.

Using immunoSEQ multiplex PCR, the repertoire was profiled, and TCRdb retains in-frame clones only, with some absent. The table records roughly 13,000 clones, around 95% of them present only once. Concerning this clone: What it recognizes is unknown.

The CDR3 contains 13 residues. V dropped 2 bases and J dropped 5 bases, with 10 bases sitting between them. Germline CDR1 is SGHTA and CDR2 is FQGNSA. Study observations and caveats: From pretherapy to surgery, tumor richness and clonality rose with dual therapy. Blood richness before therapy tracked richness in tumors resected after neoadjuvant therapy.

The chain couples TRBV7-2 to TRBJ2-7; D unclear. Material: peripheral blood, obtained after neoadjuvant nivolumab, alone or with ipilimumab, at or shortly before surgery. The sequence was collected from an adult with non-small cell lung cancer. The CDR3 DNA is TGTGCCAGCAGCTTAAGAGTTACCCACGAGCAGTACTTC. Amino acid sequence: CASSLRVTHEQYF.